This entry features one TCR beta chain sequence. Antigen specificity is unknown. This specimen belongs to a study of cytomegalovirus exposure and HLA in healthy donors. Study-wide points: Researchers counted around 180 TCR beta chains as cytomegalovirus-associated.

The PCR ran on 60 Vbeta and 13 Jbeta primers. Profiled with immunoSEQ multiplex PCR; TCRdb holds only in-frame clones, not every one. The sample contains roughly 120,000 clones, around 72% of which appear only once. The germline gives CDR1 MGHRA, CDR2 YSYEKL. The germline V and J ends were trimmed by 2 bases and 6 bases, with 11 bases remaining between them. This CDR3 has 14 residues. The chain has TRBV4-1 and TRBJ1-5; D is undetermined. The clonotype originates from a woman aged 40 to 55 in good health and CMV-seropositive. Input material: PBMCs. CDR3 nucleotides: TGCGCCAGCAGCCAAACCCAGGATCCTCAGCCCCAGCATTTT. Protein product: CASSQTQDPQPQHF.